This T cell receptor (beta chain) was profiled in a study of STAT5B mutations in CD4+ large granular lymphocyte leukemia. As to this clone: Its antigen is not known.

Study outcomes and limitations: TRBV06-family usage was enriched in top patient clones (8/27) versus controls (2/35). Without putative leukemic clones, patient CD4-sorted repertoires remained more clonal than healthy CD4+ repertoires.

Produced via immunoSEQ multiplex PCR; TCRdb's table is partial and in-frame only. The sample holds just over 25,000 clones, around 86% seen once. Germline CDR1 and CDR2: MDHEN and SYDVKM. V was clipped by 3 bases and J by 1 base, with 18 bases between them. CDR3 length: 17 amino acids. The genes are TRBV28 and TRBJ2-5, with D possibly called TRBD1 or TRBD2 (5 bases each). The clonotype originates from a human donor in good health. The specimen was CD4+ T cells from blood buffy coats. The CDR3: CASSFLGTGAPQETQYF. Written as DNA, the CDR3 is TGTGCCAGCAGTTTCCTTGGGACCGGGGCCCCCCAAGAGACCCAGTACTTC.